This TCR beta chain was obtained from a study of blood T cells in healthy people across ages. Study information: About one barcoded beta molecule was captured per two T cells (by template switching).

Per sample, a minimum of 6.5 million PBMCs were isolated. Combining a sample-barcoded 5' primer with a J-beta primer mix, a second PCR ran for 7 to 11 cycles. TCRdb analysed the 5' RACE reads with MiXCR anew, one entry per CDR3 protein. This table has 1.5 million to 2 million distinct CDR3 sequences, roughly a third appearing once. The receptor was isolated from a woman in her twenties or thirties in good health. Sequencing was carried out using blood.

CDR3 sequence reads: CASSTQGHSDEQFF. The CDR3 coding sequence is TGTGCCAGCAGCACCCAAGGACACAGCGATGAGCAGTTCTTC. The rearrangement links TRBV27 to TRBJ2-1; a possible D gene is TRBD1 (5 bases). Germline V lookup: CDR1 MNHEY, CDR2 SMNVEV (reference sequence). The V and J ends lost 6 bases and 8 bases respectively, with 17 bases between them. CDR3 length: 14 amino acids.